These 31 T cell receptor beta chains share one sample of origin, sequenced in a study of CD4 and CD8 cells across lung adenocarcinoma regions. TCRdb passed the PCR reads through MiXCR, listing each CDR3 protein once. The sample contains just over 20,000 distinct CDR3 sequences, around 50% of which appear only once. The source material was CD8+ T cells from the center of a lung tumor. The origin of the receptors is a female donor with lung adenocarcinoma. The CD4 and CD8 labels of this study may be unreliable.

The chain employs TRBV4-1 and TRBJ2-1; TRBD2 matches 7 bases. Germline assignment: CDR1 MGHRA and CDR2 YSYEKL. The CDR3 has 15 residues. The V gene end was trimmed by 0 bases and the J gene end by 4 bases; junction bases not matched to a gene: 3. CDR3 loop: CASSQDTSEYNEQFF. CDR3 bases: TGCGCCAGCAGCCAAGACACTAGCGAATACAATGAGCAGTTCTTC.

This clonotype was seen a few times. The chain employs TRBV6-5 and TRBJ2-1, with TRBD2 identical over 8 bases. Germline values: CDR1 MNHEY, CDR2 SVGAGI. Trimming cost V 5 bases and J 10 bases; bases outside gene matches: 4. The CDR3 has 12 amino acids. DNA of the CDR3: TGTGCCAGCAGTCAGACTAGCGCGGAGCAGTTCTTC. This codes for CASSQTSAEQFF.

This chain links TRBV7-9 with TRBJ2-2; perhaps TRBD1 as D (5 bases). The V gene's germline CDR1 is SEHNR and CDR2 FQNEAQ (reference sequence). The CDR3 totals 13 residues. Trimming took off 5 bases at V and 13 bases at J, with 17 bases between the two ends. The DNA of the CDR3 is TGTGCCAGCAGCCCGGAGTACACAGGCGGGCTGTTTTTT. Protein sequence: CASSPEYTGGLFF.

V gene TRBV7-6 combines with J gene TRBJ2-1; D possibly corresponds to TRBD1 (5 bases). V was cut by 6 bases and J by 4 bases, with 22 bases left in between. Germline V gene lookup returns CDR1 SGHVS and CDR2 FNYEAQ. CDR3 length: 17 amino acids. The CDR3 nucleotides read TGTGCCAGCAGTTTATCTCTCAGGCAGGGTGTGTACAATGAGCAGTTCTTC. It is translated as CASSLSLRQGVYNEQFF.

V and J are TRBV5-1 and TRBJ2-5; maybe TRBD1 (5 bases). The CDR3 is 14 residues long. Germline loops: CDR1 SGHRS, CDR2 YFSETQ. V gave up 0 bases and J gave up 3 bases, with 9 bases separating them. The CDR3 DNA follows: TGCGCCAGCAGCTTGGGATCGACAGAAGAGACCCAGTACTTC. Amino acids: CASSLGSTEETQYF.

V usage is TRBV6-5 and J usage is TRBJ2-2; 10 nucleotides line up with TRBD2. The CDR3 runs 17 residues. Looked up from germline, CDR1 is MNHEY and CDR2 is SVGAGI. V was pared by 0 bases and J by 5 bases, with 6 bases of the junction left unmatched. The CDR3 reads CASSYSGAGGRTGELFF. CDR3 in DNA: TGTGCCAGCAGTTACTCAGGAGCGGGGGGGCGGACCGGGGAGCTGTTTTTT.

V gene TRBV10-1 combines with J gene TRBJ2-3; 11 bases fit TRBD1. The closer fit of TRBJ2-5 to the DNA end suggests the J call may be wrong. CDR1 and CDR2 (germline): WNHNN, SYGVQD (reference sequence). The CDR3 has 15 residues. The CDR3 protein is CASSDGQGARQTQYF. The CDR3 region has the DNA TGCGCCAGCAGTGACGGACAGGGGGCACGTCAGACCCAGTACTTC.

Concerning this clonotype itself: An end of the junction differs from the germline gene, which may be a read error. The CDR3: CASGLAPAGPNEQYF. CDR3 bases: TGTGCCAGCGGCTTAGCGCCAGCGGGCCCCAATGAGCAGTATTTC. The chain employs TRBV27 and TRBJ2-1; D might be TRBD2 (6 bases). CDR3 size: 15 residues. Germline V gives CDR1 MNHEY, CDR2 SMNVEV (reference sequence).

This clonotype showed up just once. At one end, the junction sequence differs from germline, possibly due to a read error. The gene calls are TRBV10-2 and TRBJ2-3; perhaps TRBD1 as D (5 bases). This CDR3 region has 13 residues. Germline CDR1 is WSHSY and CDR2 is SAAADI. The CDR3 is CARGLRASNTQYF. Here the CDR3 DNA reads TGCGCCAGGGGGCTGCGTGCGTCAAACACGCAGTATTTC.

This CDR3 is CASSYGSGGPGEQFF. CDR3 in DNA: TGTGCCAGCAGTTATGGGAGCGGGGGGCCGGGTGAGCAGTTCTTC. The J gene is TRBJ2-1, the V gene TRBV6-5; 9 bases fit TRBD2. The CDR3 covers 15 residues. CDR1 is MNHEY and CDR2 is SVGAGI in the germline V gene. V lost 3 bases to trimming and J lost 9 bases; unmatched junction nucleotides: 9.

The genes are TRBV27 and TRBJ2-3, with D tentatively TRBD1 (7 bases). The J call is uncertain, as TRBJ2-7 better fits the DNA end. The germline V gene has CDR1 MNHEY and CDR2 SMNVEV (reference sequence). The CDR3 has 15 amino acids. The CDR3 loop is CAGGQGGGLTDTQYF. In nucleotides, the CDR3 is TGTGCCGGGGGGCAGGGGGGAGGACTCACAGATACGCAGTACTTC.

By share of the sample, this clonotype is medium-sized. Since a much larger clone is just one base distant, this may be a read error. The chain links TRBV6-1 to TRBJ2-2, with TRBD1 identical over 7 bases. The CDR3 spans 16 residues. Germline loops: CDR1 MNHNS, CDR2 SASEGT. The CDR3 DNA sequence: TGTGTCAGCAGTGTGCGAGGGGGCGCGAACACCGGGGAGCTGTTTTTT. It codes for CVSSVRGGANTGELFF.

The V call is TRBV6-5, the J call TRBJ2-7; 8 bases match TRBD2. The germline CDR1 and CDR2 sequences are MNHEY and SVGAGI. The CDR3 has 15 residues. V was clipped by 2 bases and J by 0 bases; unmatched bases: 3. CDR3 bases: TGTGCCAGCAGTTACACGGGGGGGAGCTCCTACGAGCAGTACTTC. Its protein product is CASSYTGGSSYEQYF.

The sample holds many counts of this clonotype. The chain is built from TRBV6-1 and TRBJ1-2; 9 bases are shared with TRBD1. V was pared by 1 base and J by 7 bases, with 4 bases of the junction left unmatched. In germline, CDR1 is MNHNS, CDR2 SASEGT. This CDR3 is 14 amino acids long. CDR3 DNA sequence: TGTGCCAGCAGTGAAGACAGGGGGCTAGGTGGCTACACCTTC. Amino acid sequence: CASSEDRGLGGYTF.

The chain is built from TRBV30 and TRBJ1-1, with a tentative D call TRBD1 (6 bases). CDR1 and CDR2 from the germline V gene are GTSNPN and SVGIG (reference sequence). V lost 3 bases to trimming and J lost 3 bases, with 8 bases between them. CDR3 length equals 12 residues. The CDR3 region is CAWRGGDTEAFF. The CDR3 DNA sequence: TGTGCCTGGAGAGGGGGGGACACTGAAGCTTTCTTT.

The genes are TRBV11-2 and TRBJ2-3; weak D call: TRBD1 (5 bases). Looked up from germline, CDR1 is SGHAT and CDR2 is FQNNGV. There are 13 residues in the CDR3. Trimming took off 8 bases at V and 0 bases at J, with 9 bases between the two ends. This chain's CDR3 is CASGHPSTDTQYF. The CDR3 DNA is TGTGCCAGCGGACACCCTAGCACAGATACGCAGTATTTT.

The sample holds many counts of this clonotype. The chain carries TRBV6-1 and TRBJ2-5; D remains ambiguous. CDR1 is MNHNS and CDR2 is SASEGT in the germline V gene. The CDR3 totals 13 residues. Trimming left V 5 bases short and J 2 bases short, with 9 bases between. The CDR3 is CASSRIWQETQYF. CDR3 DNA sequence: TGTGCCAGCAGTCGAATCTGGCAAGAGACCCAGTACTTC.

Points on this clonotype: One base away lies a much larger clone, so this may be a sequencing read error. The CDR3 DNA reads TGTGCCAGCAGTTACTCATTTTACGTGGGGTATATTTGGAATGAGCAGTACTTC. This sequence encodes CASSYSFYVGYIWNEQYF. The chain joins TRBV6-5 to TRBJ2-1, with unresolved D. The J call may be incorrect, as the DNA end agrees better with TRBJ2-7. Germline V gives CDR1 MNHEY, CDR2 SVGAGI. The CDR3 covers 18 residues.

V usage is TRBV27 and J usage is TRBJ2-4, with D possibly matching TRBD2 (6 bases). This CDR3 region has 14 residues. V was clipped by 10 bases and J by 6 bases, with 19 bases between them. Germline V lookup: CDR1 MNHEY, CDR2 SMNVEV (reference sequence). The CDR3 reads CATRPPGEGNIQYF. The CDR3 DNA follows: TGTGCCACTAGGCCCCCGGGGGAAGGAAACATTCAGTACTTC.

The chain combines TRBV5-1 with TRBJ2-1; unclear D gene. The J call may not be correct, given that the DNA end is closer to TRBJ2-5. CDR1 and CDR2 from the germline V gene are SGHRS and YFSETQ. The CDR3 sequence is 14 residues long. CDR3 in amino acids: CASSSRTAGETQYF. DNA of the CDR3: TGCGCCAGCAGCTCCCGGACGGCTGGAGAGACCCAGTACTTC.

For this clonotype: This may stem from a read error, because a much larger clone lies one nucleotide away. The gene calls are TRBV6-1 and TRBJ2-1, with TRBD2 matching 14 bases. Germline trimming cut 6 bases from V and 10 bases from J; bases unmatched to any gene: 8. Germline CDR1 is MNHNS and CDR2 is SASEGT. This CDR3 has 15 amino acids. CDR3 region: CASSPRTSGGYEQFF. CDR3 DNA: TGTGCCAGCAGCCCTAGGACTAGCGGGGGGTACGAGCAGTTCTTC.

This clonotype occurred a few times. Being one base from a much bigger clone, this may be a read error. The V and J genes are TRBV11-2 and TRBJ2-1; D remains ambiguous. The CDR3 covers 13 residues. V lost 3 bases, J lost 13 bases, and 16 bases lay in between. Germline lookup yields CDR1 SGHAT and CDR2 FQNNGV. For the CDR3, the DNA is TGTGCCAGCAGCTTCGATAGCCTGGAGACCCAGTTCTTC. Amino acids: CASSFDSLETQFF. The full variable domain, with the rest looked up from reference TRBV11-2 and TRBJ2-1, is EAGVAQSPRYKIIEKRQSVAFWCNPISGHATLYWYQQILGQGPKLLIQFQNNGVVDDSQLPKDRFSAERLKGVDSTLKIQPAKLEDSAVYLCASSFDSLETQFFGPGTRLTVL.

Points on this clonotype: Germline and junction disagree at one end, which may indicate a read error. The rearrangement uses TRBV6-1 and TRBJ2-5; 8 nucleotides match TRBD1. Germline CDR1 is MNHNS and CDR2 is SASEGT. CDR3 length: 14 residues. The CDR3 sequence: CASSDRGGPTTQHF. CDR3 bases: TGTGCCAGCAGCGACAGGGGCGGGCCAACGACCCAGCATTTC.

J is TRBJ1-1 and V is TRBV18, with 9 bases identical to TRBD1. The CDR3 has 13 amino acids. Trimming at V came to 3 bases and at J to 9 bases, leaving 5 bases not matched to a gene. Germline loops: CDR1 KGHSH, CDR2 LQKENI. CDR3 protein: CASSPDRGVKAFF. In DNA form, the CDR3 reads TGTGCCAGCTCACCGGACAGGGGCGTTAAAGCTTTCTTT. The full variable domain, with the rest looked up from reference TRBV18 and TRBJ1-1, is NAGVMQNPRHLVRRRGQEARLRCSPMKGHSHVYWYRQLPEEGLKFMVYLQKENIIDESGMPKERFSAEFPKEGPSILRIQQVVRGDSAAYFCASSPDRGVKAFFGQGTRLTVV.

This clonotype was counted a few times. The CDR3 DNA sequence: TGTGCCAGCAGCTTAGCGCGTGGACAGGGGTACAATGAGCAGTTCTTC. This encodes CASSLARGQGYNEQFF. The chain combines TRBV7-6 with TRBJ2-1, with 9 nucleotides matching TRBD1. The CDR3 contains 16 residues. Germline CDR1 is SGHVS and CDR2 is FNYEAQ. J gave up 4 bases and V 0 bases, and 4 bases lay outside the gene matches.

Points on this clonotype: Its ends do not fully match the called genes, so a read error is possible. The V call is TRBV10-3, the J call TRBJ2-4, with TRBD2 as a possible D gene (6 bases). The CDR3 contains 14 residues. Looked up from germline, CDR1 is ENHRY and CDR2 is SYGVKD. The CDR3 DNA is TGTGCCATCCCGGGGCGGGGAACCAAAGACACTCAGTATTTC. Translated, it gives CAIPGRGTKDTQYF.

This clonotype has ten or more counts. The chain employs TRBV5-1 and TRBJ2-3; 8 bases are a match to TRBD1. V lost 5 bases and J lost 2; bases outside the gene matches: 10. The germline V gene has CDR1 SGHRS and CDR2 YFSETQ. This CDR3 is built from 16 residues. The CDR3 DNA reads TGCGCCAGCAGAGCCGGGGACAGGTACCTCACAGATACGCAGTATTTT. Residues: CASRAGDRYLTDTQYF.

This clonotype was picked up one time. The junction differs from germline at one of its ends, possibly a read error. The chain joins TRBV3-1 to TRBJ2-3; tentative D call: TRBD1 (5 bases). The CDR3 length is 13 residues. Germline CDR1 is LGHDT and CDR2 is YNNKEL (reference sequence). CDR3: CASSRTPPDTQYF. The CDR3 DNA follows: TGTGCCAGCAGCCGGACACCTCCAGATACGCAGTATTTC.

This clonotype was seen more than once but under ten times. One end of the junction fails to match germline, which may point to a read error. The gene calls are TRBV6-1 and TRBJ2-3, with unresolved D. The CDR3 is 12 residues long. Germline V gene data show CDR1 as MNHNS and CDR2 as SASEGT. CDR3 nucleotides: TGTGCCAGCAGTCAGAGCTCCTACGAGCAGTTCTTT. It codes for CASSQSSYEQFF.

The CDR3 is CASRGQRATNTQYF. The CDR3 DNA sequence: TGCGCCAGCAGGGGGCAGAGGGCCACAAACACGCAGTACTTC. J is TRBJ2-3 and V is TRBV10-1; D may be TRBD1 or TRBD2 (5 bases each). TRBJ2-7 explains the end of the DNA better; the J call may be wrong. Germline CDR1 reads WNHNN; CDR2 reads SYGVQD (reference sequence). The CDR3 has 14 residues.

The rearrangement joins TRBV10-3 to TRBJ2-4, with D maybe TRBD2 (5 bases). The J call may be in error: the DNA end matches TRBJ2-5 better. The germline V gene encodes CDR1 ENHRY and CDR2 SYGVKD. This CDR3 comprises 15 residues. The CDR3 DNA sequence: TGTGCCACCGGTGGCAGGAGCGGAACCAAAGAGACCCAGTACTTC. This translates into CATGGRSGTKETQYF.